The 13 T cell receptor beta chains below come from one sample, sequenced in a study of T cells in Graves' hyperthyroidism and ophthalmopathy. Researchers amplified the TCR beta CDR3 regions from RNA transcripts. TCR CDR3 underwent first-round RT-PCR with the HTBI primer set. TCRdb re-analysed the multiplex PCR reads in MiXCR, keeping a single row per CDR3 protein. This sample yields a few hundred thousand distinct CDR3 sequences, of which around 46% are seen a single time; roughly 7.7% belongs to the top ten. The sample taken for sequencing was peripheral blood or thyroid tissue (not recorded which). The receptor source for this set is a woman between 18 and 29 years old with Graves' hyperthyroidism.

This clonotype was recorded once. V usage is TRBV29-1 and J usage is TRBJ2-7; TRBD1 or TRBD2 may be the D gene (5 bases each). The DNA end lines up better with TRBJ2-1; the J call may be wrong. The CDR3 has 14 amino acids. Germline V lookup: CDR1 SQVTM, CDR2 ANQGSEA. The CDR3 loop is CSVETRDGTYEQFF. The DNA for the CDR3 is TGCAGCGTTGAGACCCGGGACGGAACGTATGAGCAGTTCTTC.

Many counts were recorded for this clonotype. For the CDR3, the DNA is TGCAGTGCTAGCACCGAAAAAGAGACCCAGTACTTC. This translates into CSASTEKETQYF. V and J are TRBV20-1 and TRBJ2-5; D ambiguous. Germline V gives CDR1 DFQATT, CDR2 SNEGSKA (reference sequence). V lost 3 bases to trimming and J lost 3 bases, with 8 bases between them. This CDR3 contains 12 residues.

CDR3 sequence (DNA): TGTGCCAGCAGCTTAGCAAAAGGGACCCCCTACAATGAGCAGTACTTC. It specifies CASSLAKGTPYNEQYF. The chain carries TRBV7-2 and TRBJ2-7; D could derive from TRBD1 or TRBD2 (5 bases each). V was cut by 0 bases and J by 7 bases, with 19 bases left in between. The CDR3 length is 16 residues. Germline V lookup: CDR1 SGHTA, CDR2 FQGNSA.

The J gene is TRBJ1-4, the V gene TRBV29-1; no clear D gene. This CDR3 comprises 11 residues. The germline V gene encodes CDR1 SQVTM and CDR2 ANQGSEA. Trimming pared 6 bases from V and 0 bases from J, leaving 2 bases between. CDR3 amino acids: CSVTTNEKLFF. CDR3 sequence (DNA): TGCAGCGTCACAACTAATGAAAAACTGTTTTTT.

This clonotype was detected ten times or more. The CDR3 DNA sequence: TGTGCCAGCAGCTCTACAGGGGGCAGGACCGGGGAGCTGTTTTTT. It yields the protein CASSSTGGRTGELFF. This chain uses TRBV5-5 with TRBJ2-2, with TRBD1 matching over 9 bases. CDR3 length equals 15 residues. The V and J ends lost 3 bases and 5 bases, in that order; junction bases with no gene match: 5. CDR1 is SGHKS and CDR2 is YYEKEE in the germline V gene (reference sequence).

There are a few counts of this clonotype. The chain recombines TRBV18 with TRBJ1-3, with D tentatively TRBD1 (5 bases). The CDR3 covers 14 residues. V lost 3 bases and J 4 bases, leaving 10 bases between the germline ends. Germline V lookup: CDR1 KGHSH, CDR2 LQKENI. The CDR3 spells CASSPGPGGNTIYF. The CDR3 DNA sequence: TGTGCCAGCTCACCGGGGCCAGGAGGAAACACCATATATTTT.

V gene TRBV20-1 combines with J gene TRBJ1-2; the D gene is possibly TRBD1 (5 bases). Trimming took 3 bases from V and 12 from J, leaving 11 bases between them. The CDR3 sequence is 10 residues long. CDR1 and CDR2 (germline): DFQATT, SNEGSKA (reference sequence). The CDR3 is CSARLRGDTF. The CDR3 DNA is TGCAGTGCTAGGCTACGGGGGGACACCTTC.

This clonotype was counted between two and nine times. The chain joins TRBV20-1 to TRBJ2-2, with D unclear. The CDR3 has 16 residues. Germline loops: CDR1 DFQATT, CDR2 SNEGSKA (reference sequence). With 0 bases removed from V and 1 base from J, the gap between germline ends came to 12 bases. The CDR3 spells CSARDVLRGNTGELFF. In DNA form, the CDR3 reads TGCAGTGCTAGAGATGTATTGCGCGGGAACACCGGGGAGCTGTTTTTT.

This clonotype was counted at least ten times. V gene TRBV6-5 combines with J gene TRBJ2-5, with 7 positions matching TRBD2. CDR1 and CDR2 from the germline V gene are MNHEY and SVGAGI. The CDR3 is 13 amino acids. With V trimmed by 6 bases and J by 7 bases, 8 bases remained unmatched. CDR3 in amino acids: CASRPSSGPTQYF. The CDR3 DNA reads as TGTGCCAGCAGACCATCTAGCGGTCCGACCCAGTACTTC.

This clonotype was recorded many times. The rearrangement links TRBV5-6 to TRBJ1-1; no clear D. In germline, CDR1 is SGHDT, CDR2 YYEEEE. The CDR3 consists of 14 residues. V lost 4 bases and J 0 bases, leaving 10 bases between the germline ends. The CDR3 region is CASSPRTVNTEAFF. CDR3 nucleotide sequence: TGTGCCAGCAGCCCGAGGACGGTGAACACTGAAGCTTTCTTT. The variable domain in full, with the rest retrieved from reference TRBV5-6 and TRBJ1-1, is DAGVTQSPTHLIKTRGQQVTLRCSPKSGHDTVSWYQQALGQGPQFIFQYYEEEERQRGNFPDRFSGHQFPNYSSELNVNALLLGDSALYLCASSPRTVNTEAFFGQGTRLTVV.

The chain recombines TRBV29-1 with TRBJ1-5; D ambiguous. This CDR3 region has 13 residues. Germline values: CDR1 SQVTM, CDR2 ANQGSEA. V lost 7 bases to trimming and J lost 7 bases, with 17 bases between them. CDR3 DNA sequence: TGCAGCGCTTACACCCCGGGGTGGCAGCCCCAGCATTTT. Protein: CSAYTPGWQPQHF.

This clonotype has a count of ten or more. The chain carries TRBV20-1 and TRBJ2-5; TRBD2 aligns across 9 bases. The CDR3 is 13 residues long. The germline gives CDR1 DFQATT, CDR2 SNEGSKA (reference sequence). The CDR3 reads CRAWVAGDETQYF. The CDR3 bases are TGCAGGGCTTGGGTAGCGGGAGACGAGACCCAGTACTTC.

The V call is TRBV7-8, the J call TRBJ1-2, with 7 bases lining up with TRBD1. CDR3 length equals 13 residues. The trim removed 3 bases at V and 8 bases at J, leaving 6 bases unmatched. Germline V gene data show CDR1 as SGHVS and CDR2 as FQNEAQ. CDR3 loop: CASSLGDRVGYTF. CDR3 DNA: TGTGCCAGCAGCTTGGGAGACAGGGTCGGCTACACCTTC. The variable domain in full, with the rest retrieved from reference TRBV7-8 and TRBJ1-2, is GAGVSQSPRYKVAKRGQDVALRCDPISGHVSLFWYQQALGQGPEFLTYFQNEAQLDKSGLPSDRFFAERPEGSVSTLKIQRTQQEDSAVYLCASSLGDRVGYTFGSGTRLTVV.